The clone carrying this TCR beta chain appeared many times. From germline, CDR1 is KGHSH and CDR2 LQKENI. The CDR3 has 14 amino acids. V was clipped by 0 bases and J by 6 bases; unmatched bases: 1. The sample originates from a study of T cells in Graves' hyperthyroidism and ophthalmopathy. TCR beta CDR3 regions were amplified from RNA transcripts. The TCR CDR3 was amplified in a first-round RT-PCR using the HTBI primer set. TCRdb analysed the multiplex PCR reads with MiXCR anew, one entry per CDR3 protein. Here the sample spans hundreds of thousands of distinct CDR3 sequences, about 15% being singletons. Exclusion criteria comprised uncontrolled infection, other autoimmune disease, pregnancy or lactation. Diagnoses rested on clinical symptoms, serum thyroxine and TRAb, thyroid ultrasound and orbital computed tomography.

The sequenced sample was blood. This receptor was taken from a woman between 55 and 75 years old with Graves' ophthalmopathy. The chain uses TRBV18 and TRBJ2-1; 8 nucleotides agree with TRBD1. The CDR3 region has the DNA TGTGCCAGCTCACCACCTACAGGGGGCAATGAGCAGTTCTTC. This encodes CASSPPTGGNEQFF.